This entry lists 10 T cell receptor beta chains sequenced from one sample in a study of blood T cell repertoires in COVID-19. Profiled with immunoSEQ multiplex PCR; TCRdb holds only in-frame clones, not every one. The profile shows more than 300,000 clones, 88% of them singletons. Sequenced input: peripheral blood. The source is a woman in her seventies with COVID-19, enrolled during active disease.

J is TRBJ1-2 and V is TRBV6-5; no clear D gene. The germline V gene encodes CDR1 MNHEY and CDR2 SVGAGI. The CDR3 extends over 15 amino acids. V gave up 5 bases and J gave up 5 bases, with 18 bases separating them. The CDR3 sequence: CASSIGGVSPYGYTF. For the CDR3, the DNA is TGTGCCAGCAGTATTGGCGGGGTCTCCCCTTATGGCTACACCTTC.

This chain links TRBV2 with TRBJ2-1; D possibly corresponds to TRBD1 (7 bases). V lost 8 bases and J lost 8, with 22 bases in between. The CDR3 runs 15 residues. Per germline, CDR1 SNHLY and CDR2 FYNNEI. CDR3 DNA sequence: TGTGCCAGCTCCAACAGGGGCGGCGGGGACGATGAGCAGTTCTTC. Encoded protein: CASSNRGGGDDEQFF.

V is TRBV10-3 and J is TRBJ1-1; 8 nucleotides match TRBD1. CDR1 ENHRY and CDR2 SYGVKD come from the germline V gene. The CDR3 spans 15 residues. V was clipped by 6 bases and J by 6 bases; unmatched bases: 12. This CDR3 is CAIRNRQGQESEAFF. The DNA of the CDR3 is TGTGCCATCAGGAACCGACAGGGGCAAGAATCTGAAGCTTTCTTT.

The gene calls are TRBV2 and TRBJ2-7, with a weak D call TRBD1 (6 bases). CDR3 length: 14 residues. Germline-derived CDR1 and CDR2 are SNHLY and FYNNEI. V was trimmed by 6 bases and J by 2 bases, leaving 14 bases between them. The CDR3 spells CASRSRTATYEQYF. The CDR3 DNA is TGTGCCAGCAGGAGTAGGACAGCTACCTACGAGCAGTACTTC.

The rearrangement links TRBV11-2 to TRBJ1-1, with 11 bases fitting TRBD1. The V and J ends lost 5 bases and 5 bases, in that order; junction bases with no gene match: 10. Germline CDR1 reads SGHAT; CDR2 reads FQNNGV. This CDR3 region has 16 residues. The CDR3, as DNA: TGTGCCAGCAGCGCCCGAGGACAGGGGGCTGGGACTGAAGCTTTCTTT. This translates into CASSARGQGAGTEAFF.

This clone was picked up one time. The V and J genes are TRBV18 and TRBJ1-2, with TRBD1 matching over 7 bases. Looked up from germline, CDR1 is KGHSH and CDR2 is LQKENI. V lost 3 bases, J lost 3 bases, and 4 bases stayed unmatched. CDR3 length: 14 amino acids. DNA for the CDR3: TGTGCCAGCTCACCCGACAGGGAACACTATGGCTACACCTTC. It translates to CASSPDREHYGYTF. Full variable domain (remainder filled in from reference TRBV18 and TRBJ1-2): NAGVMQNPRHLVRRRGQEARLRCSPMKGHSHVYWYRQLPEEGLKFMVYLQKENIIDESGMPKERFSAEFPKEGPSILRIQQVVRGDSAAYFCASSPDREHYGYTFGSGTRLTVV.

The J gene is TRBJ1-5, the V gene TRBV10-3; TRBD1 matches 8 bases. The germline V gene encodes CDR1 ENHRY and CDR2 SYGVKD. The CDR3 is 16 residues long. J gave up 1 base and V 8 bases, and 10 bases lay outside the gene matches. The CDR3 here is CAIRDSQGASNQPQHF. As DNA, the CDR3 is TGTGCCATCCGGGACAGTCAGGGGGCCAGCAATCAGCCCCAGCATTTT.

V is TRBV27 and J is TRBJ1-1, with 9 bases identical to TRBD1. CDR1 and CDR2 (germline): MNHEY, SMNVEV (reference sequence). This CDR3 is 17 amino acids long. J was trimmed by 1 base and V by 2 bases; bases with no gene match: 8. The CDR3 reads CASSLNRGRGWNTEAFF. CDR3 nucleotide sequence: TGTGCCAGCAGTTTAAACAGGGGGCGCGGGTGGAACACTGAAGCTTTCTTT.

The chain uses TRBV4-2 and TRBJ1-6, with D perhaps TRBD1 (6 bases). The CDR3 has 16 amino acids. Germline V lookup: CDR1 LGHNA, CDR2 YNFKEQ. Trimming removed 1 base at V and 3 bases at J, with 10 bases between. This CDR3 is CASSQARTVYNSPLHF. DNA of the CDR3: TGTGCCAGCAGCCAAGCTCGGACAGTCTATAATTCACCCCTCCACTTT.

This chain links TRBV2 with TRBJ1-2; TRBD1 might be the D (5 bases). In germline, CDR1 is SNHLY, CDR2 FYNNEI. Deletions cut 4 bases from V and 1 base from J, with 10 bases between. The CDR3 spans 14 residues. The CDR3 DNA reads as TGTGCCAGCAGTGCCCGACAGAATAACTATGGCTACACCTTC. Translating it yields CASSARQNNYGYTF.